The 13 T cell receptor beta chains below all came from one sample that was sequenced in a study of blood T cell repertoires in COVID-19. Repertoires were generated with immunoSEQ multiplex PCR, while TCRdb's copy carries only in-frame clones and drops some. The table has 9,000 to 10,000 clones, around three quarters seen once. Sequencing was done on a sample of peripheral blood. The receptors shown here come from a human donor in a cohort sampled during active COVID-19.

This clone has just a few counts. This chain joins TRBV6-5 and TRBJ1-2, with TRBD1 matching 11 bases. V shed 6 bases, J shed 5 bases, and the junction held 8 bases outside the gene matches. Per germline, CDR1 MNHEY and CDR2 SVGAGI. CDR3 size: 15 residues. The CDR3, as DNA: TGTGCCAGCAGCCTAGGGACAGGGGGGTTTTATGGCTACACCTTC. Its translation: CASSLGTGGFYGYTF.

This clone was found once. The chain combines TRBV28 with TRBJ2-7, with D possibly being TRBD1 (6 bases). Germline loops: CDR1 MDHEN, CDR2 SYDVKM. V was shortened by 6 bases and J by 9 bases, with 24 bases between the two germline ends. The CDR3 consists of 15 residues. In DNA form, the CDR3 reads TGTGCCAGCAGCGCCGGGACACAGGGAACTGGGCGGCAGTACTTC. This translates into CASSAGTQGTGRQYF.

The V and J genes are TRBV3-1 (or the pseudogene TRBV3-2) and TRBJ1-1; D is undetermined. Trimming removed 3 bases at V and 1 base at J, with 12 bases between. The CDR3 totals 15 residues. Per germline, CDR1 LGHDT and CDR2 YNNKEL (reference sequence). The CDR3: CASSQASLGNTEAFF. The DNA for the CDR3 is TGTGCCAGCAGCCAGGCCTCCCTTGGGAACACTGAAGCTTTCTTT.

The chain links TRBV19 to TRBJ2-7, with 10 positions matching TRBD1. Germline loops: CDR1 LNHDA, CDR2 SQIVND (reference sequence). The V segment lost 7 bases and the J segment 6 bases; nucleotides outside the gene matches: 9. CDR3 size: 14 residues. CDR3 residues: CASTTGTGAFEQYF. The CDR3 DNA reads TGTGCCAGTACCACCGGGACAGGGGCCTTCGAGCAGTACTTC. The full variable domain, with the rest looked up from reference TRBV19 and TRBJ2-7, is DGGITQSPKYLFRKEGQNVTLSCEQNLNHDAMYWYRQDPGQGLRLIYYSQIVNDFQKGDIAEGYSVSREKKESFPLTVTSAQKNPTAFYLCASTTGTGAFEQYFGPGTRLTVT.

The chain uses TRBV30 and TRBJ1-6; D remains unclear. CDR1 and CDR2 from the germline V gene are GTSNPN and SVGIG (reference sequence). The ends were cut back, 1 base at V and 8 bases at J, with 3 bases in the middle. The CDR3 spans 11 residues. This chain's CDR3 is CAWSADSPLHF. The CDR3 nucleotides are TGTGCCTGGAGTGCCGATTCACCCCTCCACTTT.

This clone occurred once. This sequence joins TRBV6-5 and TRBJ2-7; a weak D match, TRBD2 (6 bases). The CDR3 is made up of 14 amino acids. Germline loops: CDR1 MNHEY, CDR2 SVGAGI. Trimming shortened V by 6 bases and J by 2 bases, and 14 bases separated the two germline ends. The CDR3 nucleotides read TGTGCCAGCAGCTCTGCTGGGGGGACCTACGAGCAGTACTTC. This gives the protein CASSSAGGTYEQYF.

This clone was observed a single time. The chain couples TRBV27 to TRBJ1-1; 11 bases fit TRBD1. CDR1 and CDR2 (germline): MNHEY, SMNVEV (reference sequence). The CDR3 totals 16 residues. The V gene end was trimmed by 5 bases and the J gene end by 1 base; junction bases not matched to a gene: 6. The CDR3 protein is CASSRTGGVRNTEAFF. The CDR3 bases are TGTGCCAGCAGTCGGACAGGGGGCGTGAGGAACACTGAAGCTTTCTTT.

V is TRBV28 and J is TRBJ2-3, with a weak D call TRBD2 (6 bases). Germline CDR1 and CDR2: MDHEN and SYDVKM. The CDR3 runs to 14 residues. V lost 5 bases and J 2 bases, leaving 11 bases between the germline ends. The CDR3 reads CASSPQGLTDTQYF. Written as DNA, the CDR3 is TGTGCCAGCAGTCCGCAGGGACTCACAGATACGCAGTATTTT.

The chain couples TRBV13 to TRBJ2-7; tentative D call: TRBD2 (6 bases). V was shortened by 5 bases and J by 6 bases, with 14 bases between the two germline ends. This CDR3 is built from 13 residues. Germline V gives CDR1 PRHDT, CDR2 FYEKMQ (reference sequence). CDR3 nucleotides: TGTGCCAGCAGCGACTATCAGGGAGGCGAGCAGTACTTC. Translation gives CASSDYQGGEQYF.

There are a few counts of this clone. This rearrangement joins TRBV7-9 to TRBJ1-1; D not certain. Looked up from germline, CDR1 is SEHNR and CDR2 is FQNEAQ (reference sequence). The CDR3 loop spans 15 amino acids. V lost 3 bases to trimming and J lost 2 bases, with 13 bases between them. The CDR3 reads CASSFFYQPNTEAFF. The CDR3 DNA sequence: TGTGCCAGCAGCTTCTTCTACCAACCTAACACTGAAGCTTTCTTT.

This clone was found a few times. The J gene is TRBJ1-6, the V gene TRBV2, with no clear D. Per the germline V gene, CDR1 is SNHLY and CDR2 is FYNNEI. The CDR3 covers 12 residues. Trimming shortened V by 5 bases and J by 11 bases, and 10 bases separated the two germline ends. The CDR3 protein is CASSSRWPPLHF. DNA of the CDR3: TGTGCCAGCAGTTCCCGTTGGCCACCCCTCCACTTT.

The chain has TRBV5-8 and TRBJ1-2; D is perhaps TRBD1 (6 bases). V dropped 6 bases and J dropped 4 bases, with 10 bases sitting between them. CDR1 SGHTS and CDR2 YDEGEE come from the germline V gene. The CDR3 length is 12 residues. CDR3 nucleotides: TGTGCCAGCATCCGAGGGGGCTATGGCTACACCTTC. Protein sequence: CASIRGGYGYTF.

A few counts support this clone. Different DNA sequences within this sample yield the same CDR3. The V call is TRBV19, the J call TRBJ2-7, with 9 nucleotides matching TRBD2. V lost 3 bases and J lost 5; bases outside the gene matches: 2. The CDR3 spans 13 residues. The germline V gene encodes CDR1 LNHDA and CDR2 SQIVND (reference sequence). For the CDR3, the DNA is TGTGCCAGTAGTATCGCTAGCGGGGACGAGCAGTACTTC. Protein sequence: CASSIASGDEQYF.